These 23 T cell receptor beta chains came from one sample sequenced in a study of OX40 agonist ivuxolimab in advanced cancers. Assay: immunoSEQ multiplex PCR; the TCRdb copy retains only in-frame clones and omits some. Found here are tens of thousands of clones, just under 85% of them singletons; the top ten hold 1.5% to 2%. The material was CD4+ or CD8+ T cells sorted from blood, obtained in a trial of the OX40 agonist ivuxolimab. All receptors come from an adult with an advanced solid tumor such as melanoma, head and neck, liver or kidney cancer.

The V and J genes are TRBV6-1 and TRBJ2-7; D not certain. Germline V gene data show CDR1 as MNHNS and CDR2 as SASEGT. Between the trimmed V and J ends, which lost 6 bases and 2 bases, there was a span of 11 bases. CDR3 length equals 13 residues. Here the CDR3 DNA reads TGTGCCAGCAGCCTCACAAGCCCCTACGAGCAGTACTTC. Translated, it gives CASSLTSPYEQYF.

The chain joins TRBV9 to TRBJ2-1, with 14 bases matching TRBD2. Germline V gene sequence: CDR1 SGDLS, CDR2 YYNGEE. Trimming removed 3 bases from V and 2 bases from J; junction bases left unmatched: 7. The CDR3 covers 18 residues. As DNA, the CDR3 is TGTGCCAGCAGCGCCGGGACTAGCGGGAGTAGGACCTACAATGAGCAGTTCTTC. Residues: CASSAGTSGSRTYNEQFF. Variable domain in full (rest from reference TRBV9 and TRBJ2-1): DSGVTQTPKHLITATGQRVTLRCSPRSGDLSVYWYQQSLDQGLQFLIQYYNGEERAKGNILERFSAQQFPDLHSELNLSSLELGDSALYFCASSAGTSGSRTYNEQFFGPGTRLTVL.

The V call is TRBV6-6, the J call TRBJ1-1; D unclear. This CDR3 is 11 amino acids long. Deletions cut 6 bases from V and 8 bases from J, with 10 bases between. Germline-derived CDR1 and CDR2 are MNHNY and SVGAGI (reference sequence). The DNA of the CDR3 is TGTGCCAGCAGGGAATCAAGAGAAGCTTTCTTT. Residues: CASRESREAFF.

The chain uses TRBV30 and TRBJ1-6; possible D gene TRBD1, 6 bases. The CDR3 consists of 14 residues. From germline, CDR1 is GTSNPN and CDR2 SVGIG (reference sequence). Between the trimmed V and J ends, which lost 3 bases and 7 bases, there was a span of 13 bases. The CDR3 loop is CAWSAAGANSPLHF. The CDR3 nucleotides are TGTGCCTGGAGCGCGGCGGGGGCAAATTCACCCCTCCACTTT. The full variable domain, with the rest looked up from reference TRBV30 and TRBJ1-6, is SQTIHQWPATLVQPVGSPLSLECTVEGTSNPNLYWYRQAAGRGLQLLFYSVGIGQISSEVPQNLSASRPQDRQFILSSKKLLLSDSGFYLCAWSAAGANSPLHFGNGTRLTVT.

This clone was counted a few times. V gene TRBV5-1 combines with J gene TRBJ2-2; 8 bases are shared with TRBD2. The CDR3 covers 15 residues. Germline V gene lookup returns CDR1 SGHRS and CDR2 YFSETQ. V lost 4 bases to trimming and J lost 8 bases; unmatched junction nucleotides: 10. CDR3 bases: TGCGCCAGCAGCAGAAGCGGGAGTCCGCGAGGGGAGCTGTTTTTT. It specifies CASSRSGSPRGELFF.

The V gene is TRBV15, the J gene TRBJ2-1; 7 bases match TRBD2. This CDR3 is built from 17 residues. Germline CDR1 and CDR2: LNHNV and YYDKDF (reference sequence). The V and J ends lost 0 bases and 3 bases, in that order; junction bases with no gene match: 8. The CDR3 here is CATSRDLMAGVYNEQFF. The CDR3 nucleotides read TGTGCCACCAGCAGAGATTTAATGGCGGGAGTCTACAATGAGCAGTTCTTC.

The chain couples TRBV6-1 to TRBJ2-7; weak D call: TRBD1 (6 bases). Trimming shortened V by 2 bases and J by 0 bases, and 11 bases separated the two germline ends. The CDR3 totals 15 residues. Germline V CDR1 and CDR2: MNHNS, SASEGT. The DNA for the CDR3 is TGTGCCAGCAGTGAATCCCCGGACAGCTCCTACGAGCAGTACTTC. This codes for CASSESPDSSYEQYF.

The V and J genes are TRBV6-6 and TRBJ2-1, with TRBD1 identical over 11 bases. The CDR3 is made up of 15 amino acids. CDR1 is MNHNY, CDR2 SVGAGI, per germline (reference sequence). J was trimmed by 7 bases and V by 4 bases; bases with no gene match: 6. CDR3 sequence: CASSSLGQGVNEQFF. CDR3 in DNA: TGTGCCAGCAGTTCCCTGGGACAGGGGGTGAATGAGCAGTTCTTC.

The chain has TRBV5-6 and TRBJ2-1; 9 positions match TRBD2. The V and J ends lost 0 bases and 6 bases, in that order; junction bases with no gene match: 1. From germline, CDR1 is SGHDT and CDR2 YYEEEE. The CDR3 covers 14 residues. The CDR3 spells CASSLGGGANEQFF. Here the CDR3 DNA reads TGTGCCAGCAGCTTGGGCGGGGGGGCCAATGAGCAGTTCTTC.

This chain links TRBV15 with TRBJ2-7; D remains unclear. Germline V CDR1 and CDR2: LNHNV, YYDKDF (reference sequence). This CDR3 region has 14 residues. V dropped 0 bases and J dropped 2 bases, with 8 bases sitting between them. CDR3 bases: TGTGCCACCAGCAGAGATCGAGGACCCTACGAGCAGTACTTC. Its protein product is CATSRDRGPYEQYF.

The chain's CDR3 is CASSIPGARGYEQFF. In nucleotides, the CDR3 is TGTGCCAGTAGTATCCCCGGGGCTCGGGGGTATGAGCAGTTCTTC. The gene calls are TRBV19 and TRBJ2-1; possibly TRBD2 for D (6 bases). Germline V gene lookup returns CDR1 LNHDA and CDR2 SQIVND (reference sequence). CDR3 length equals 15 residues. Trimming took off 3 bases at V and 8 bases at J, with 17 bases between the two ends.

This rearrangement joins TRBV18 to TRBJ2-3, with a tentative D call TRBD2 (5 bases). Germline V lookup: CDR1 KGHSH, CDR2 LQKENI. There are 17 residues in the CDR3. Trimming pared 3 bases from V and 1 base from J, leaving 17 bases between. The CDR3 bases are TGTGCCAGCTCACCCCTGGCTAGCACAGACGGCACAGATACGCAGTATTTT. This codes for CASSPLASTDGTDTQYF.

The J gene is TRBJ2-7, the V gene TRBV30; TRBD2 is a possible D gene (5 bases). The V end lost 2 bases, the J end lost 4 bases, and 12 bases lay between the germline ends. In germline, CDR1 is GTSNPN, CDR2 SVGIG (reference sequence). The CDR3 is made up of 13 amino acids. The CDR3: CAWSPGGFYEQYF. CDR3 nucleotide sequence: TGTGCCTGGAGTCCAGGAGGATTTTACGAGCAGTACTTC.

This chain links TRBV28 with TRBJ2-7; D perhaps matches TRBD1 (5 bases). The germline V gene has CDR1 MDHEN and CDR2 SYDVKM. V was shortened by 2 bases and J by 6 bases, with 8 bases between the two germline ends. The CDR3 runs to 12 residues. The CDR3 nucleotides read TGTGCCAGCAGTTTAGCAGGGCGCGAGCAGTACTTC. Residues: CASSLAGREQYF.

This sequence joins TRBV11-3 and TRBJ2-3; 7 nucleotides align to TRBD1. The CDR3 loop spans 15 amino acids. The V and J ends lost 3 bases and 3 bases, in that order; junction bases with no gene match: 6. The germline V gene has CDR1 SGHNT and CDR2 YENEEA. CDR3 region: CASSLVTGTTDTQYF. The CDR3 region has the DNA TGTGCCAGCAGCTTGGTGACAGGGACAACAGATACGCAGTATTTT.

The rearrangement joins TRBV10-3 to TRBJ2-5; D assignment may be TRBD1 or TRBD2 (5 bases each). V dropped 4 bases and J dropped 1 base, with 16 bases sitting between them. The length of the CDR3 is 16 residues. Germline-derived CDR1 and CDR2 are ENHRY and SYGVKD. This CDR3 reads CAISALFRDLQETQYF. The DNA for the CDR3 is TGTGCCATCAGTGCGCTCTTCCGGGACCTCCAAGAGACCCAGTACTTC.

Details on this clone: The sample holds other DNA sequences that translate to the same CDR3. The chain uses TRBV5-1 and TRBJ1-1, with 9 bases identical to TRBD1. Germline CDR1 SGHRS, CDR2 YFSETQ. V lost 4 bases to trimming and J lost 1 base; unmatched junction nucleotides: 5. The CDR3 sequence is 15 residues long. Here the CDR3 reads CASSLRTGENTEAFF. The CDR3 nucleotides read TGCGCCAGCAGCCTCAGGACAGGGGAGAACACTGAAGCTTTCTTT.

The chain combines TRBV19 with TRBJ1-2; perhaps TRBD1 as D (6 bases). V lost 5 bases and J 8 bases, leaving 15 bases between the germline ends. CDR1 and CDR2 (germline): LNHDA, SQIVND (reference sequence). The CDR3 extends over 13 amino acids. The CDR3 reads CASSGYRVTGYTF. CDR3 coding DNA: TGTGCCAGTAGTGGGTACAGGGTTACGGGCTACACCTTC.

The chain recombines TRBV11-3 with TRBJ2-7; perhaps TRBD2 as D (6 bases). The CDR3 has 18 residues. V was trimmed by 0 bases and J by 4 bases, leaving 22 bases between them. From germline, CDR1 is SGHNT and CDR2 YENEEA. The CDR3, as DNA: TGTGCCAGCAGCTTAGATGGTTACGTTCGGGGAGGAACGTACGAGCAGTACTTC. It is translated as CASSLDGYVRGGTYEQYF.

This rearrangement joins TRBV7-8 to TRBJ2-1, with D possibly being TRBD1 or TRBD2 (5 bases each). CDR1 is SGHVS and CDR2 is FQNEAQ in the germline V gene. The V and J ends lost 5 bases and 3 bases respectively, with 17 bases between them. This CDR3 is built from 16 residues. As DNA, the CDR3 is TGTGCCAGCAGCAGCTCCGGGACCCTCCACTACAATGAGCAGTTCTTC. It translates to CASSSSGTLHYNEQFF. The full variable domain, in which reference TRBV7-8 and TRBJ2-1 provide the parts outside the CDR3, is GAGVSQSPRYKVAKRGQDVALRCDPISGHVSLFWYQQALGQGPEFLTYFQNEAQLDKSGLPSDRFFAERPEGSVSTLKIQRTQQEDSAVYLCASSSSGTLHYNEQFFGPGTRLTVL.

The rearrangement uses TRBV11-3 and TRBJ2-1; 8 nucleotides agree with TRBD2. V lost 0 bases and J lost 3; bases outside the gene matches: 4. The CDR3 has 16 amino acids. Germline-derived CDR1 and CDR2 are SGHNT and YENEEA. The chain's CDR3 is CASSLEGLAGYNEQFF. The CDR3, as DNA: TGTGCCAGCAGCTTAGAGGGGCTAGCGGGCTACAATGAGCAGTTCTTC.

The chain carries TRBV6-6 and TRBJ1-2; TRBD1 might be the D (5 bases). V lost 0 bases and J lost 2, with 7 bases in between. CDR3 size: 14 residues. Germline CDR1 reads MNHNY; CDR2 reads SVGAGI (reference sequence). CDR3 nucleotides: TGTGCCAGCAGTTACTCCCGGGGGAACTATGGCTACACCTTC. This gives the protein CASSYSRGNYGYTF.

The genes are TRBV6-1 and TRBJ1-3, with D unresolved. The length of the CDR3 is 14 residues. The V gene lost 7 bases and the J gene lost 1 base, with 11 bases spanning the gap. Looked up from germline, CDR1 is MNHNS and CDR2 is SASEGT. The CDR3 DNA is TGTGCCAGCACCCCGTCGAGGTCTGGAAACACCATATATTTT. Its translation: CASTPSRSGNTIYF.